Listed below are T cell receptor beta chains from one sample, sequenced in a study of human T cells and chemical hapten exposure. Each CDR3 protein is one row after TCRdb ran MiXCR on the RACE reads. Counted here are 300,000 to 400,000 distinct CDR3 sequences, 5.1% occurring once; the ten biggest clones make up 2.6%. Material: whole blood, obtained in connection with sensitization to the hapten diphenylcyclopropenone (DPC). Receptor source: a woman between 45 and 60 years old with alopecia areata. Some clones in this sample may be carry-over from other donors' samples. The CDR3 runs from the conserved cysteine through the conserved F or W. A D gene is named only where the DNA matches it firmly. Size is stated for part of the rows, as once, few or many counts, or as a class when the clone is expanded.

v_gene	abundance	j_gene	d_gene	CDR3aa	CDR3nt
TRBV27	few	TRBJ2-2	TRBD1	CASSGQGDGELFF	TGTGCCAGCAGTGGACAGGGGGACGGGGAGCTGTTTTTT
TRBV3-1	many	TRBJ2-1	NA	CASSLRARTHRNEQFF	TGTGCCAGCAGCCTAAGGGCCCGGACTCATCGCAATGAGCAGTTCTTC
TRBV30	NA	TRBJ2-3	TRBD2	CACGLDSDTQYF	TGTGCCTGTGGACTAGACTCAGATACGCAGTATTTT
TRBV6-6	NA	TRBJ2-2	TRBD1	CAIPRGLDTGELFF	TGTGCCATCCCCAGGGGGCTGGACACCGGGGAGCTGTTTTTT
TRBV6-6	NA	TRBJ2-5	NA	CASSYSGGAGETQYF	TGTGCCAGCAGTTACTCTGGGGGGGCAGGGGAGACCCAGTACTTC
TRBV12-3/TRBV12-4	many	TRBJ2-1	NA	CASSLSDEQFF	TGTGCCAGCAGTTTGAGCGATGAGCAGTTCTTC
TRBV5-1	many	TRBJ2-7	NA	CASSLVPGDRGEQYF	TGCGCCAGCAGCTTGGTTCCGGGGGATCGGGGCGAGCAGTACTTC
TRBV7-2	few	TRBJ2-1	TRBD1	CASRYRGDEQFF	TGTGCCAGCAGATACAGGGGGGATGAGCAGTTCTTC
TRBV7-2	NA	TRBJ1-1	NA	CASSLAGGRGGSEAFF	TGTGCCAGCAGCTTAGCGGGGGGGCGCGGTGGATCGGAAGCTTTCTTT
TRBV2	many	TRBJ2-2	NA	CASSETGNTGELFF	TGTGCCAGCAGTGAGACCGGGAACACCGGGGAGCTGTTTTTT
TRBV4-2	many	TRBJ2-6	TRBD1	CASREPGQGLSGANVLTF	TGTGCCAGCAGGGAACCGGGACAGGGACTATCTGGGGCCAACGTCCTGACTTTC
TRBV12-5	NA	TRBJ2-3	NA	CASGLVGGDADTQYF	TGTGCTAGTGGTTTGGTTGGGGGTGACGCAGATACGCAGTATTTT
TRBV24-1	NA	TRBJ2-2	NA	CAASDLRDTGELFF	TGTGCCGCCAGTGATTTACGGGACACCGGGGAGCTGTTTTTT
TRBV6-1	many	TRBJ2-3	NA	CASSEAGDTQYF	TGTGCCAGCAGTGAAGCGGGGGATACGCAGTATTTT